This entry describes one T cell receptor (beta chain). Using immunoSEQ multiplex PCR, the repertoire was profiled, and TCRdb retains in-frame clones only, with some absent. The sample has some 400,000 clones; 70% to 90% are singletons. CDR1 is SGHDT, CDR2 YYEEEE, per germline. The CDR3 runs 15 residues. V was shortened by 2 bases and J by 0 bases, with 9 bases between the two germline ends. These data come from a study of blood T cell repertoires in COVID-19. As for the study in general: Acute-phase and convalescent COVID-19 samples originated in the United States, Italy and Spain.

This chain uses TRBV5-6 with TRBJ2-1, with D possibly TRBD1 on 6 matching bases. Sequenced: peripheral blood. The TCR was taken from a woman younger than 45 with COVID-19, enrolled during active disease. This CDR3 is CASSLGGGSYNEQFF. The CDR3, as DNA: TGTGCCAGCAGCTTAGGGGGTGGCTCCTACAATGAGCAGTTCTTC.